This T cell receptor beta chain is from a study of cytomegalovirus exposure and HLA in healthy donors. Donors had nominal health at sampling but likely had unrecorded immune exposures. The PCR used 60 Vbeta and 13 Jbeta primers. Libraries were prepared by immunoSEQ multiplex PCR; TCRdb keeps only in-frame clonotypes and omits some of them. The sample holds nearly 110,000 clones, 60% to 80% seen once. The study, taken as a whole, reports: When analyzed later, the rates of TCR association showed variation by HLA locus, with DRB1 the most and HLA-C the fewest. Several of the most significant clusters appeared linked to common viral pathogens, based on a later analysis.

With respect to this clone: The antigen is undetermined.

The CDR3 length is 16 residues. V was trimmed by 3 bases and J by 8 bases, leaving 25 bases between them. In germline, CDR1 is SQVTM, CDR2 ANQGSEA. The rearrangement joins TRBV29-1 to TRBJ1-2; TRBD1 is a possible D gene (5 bases). The clonotype was recovered from a female donor in good health and CMV-seronegative. Sequencing used PBMCs. The CDR3 nucleotides are TGCAGCGTTGATTCTCGGGCAGGGAGGGCCTCTGGGGGCTACACCTTC. Amino acid sequence: CSVDSRAGRASGGYTF.